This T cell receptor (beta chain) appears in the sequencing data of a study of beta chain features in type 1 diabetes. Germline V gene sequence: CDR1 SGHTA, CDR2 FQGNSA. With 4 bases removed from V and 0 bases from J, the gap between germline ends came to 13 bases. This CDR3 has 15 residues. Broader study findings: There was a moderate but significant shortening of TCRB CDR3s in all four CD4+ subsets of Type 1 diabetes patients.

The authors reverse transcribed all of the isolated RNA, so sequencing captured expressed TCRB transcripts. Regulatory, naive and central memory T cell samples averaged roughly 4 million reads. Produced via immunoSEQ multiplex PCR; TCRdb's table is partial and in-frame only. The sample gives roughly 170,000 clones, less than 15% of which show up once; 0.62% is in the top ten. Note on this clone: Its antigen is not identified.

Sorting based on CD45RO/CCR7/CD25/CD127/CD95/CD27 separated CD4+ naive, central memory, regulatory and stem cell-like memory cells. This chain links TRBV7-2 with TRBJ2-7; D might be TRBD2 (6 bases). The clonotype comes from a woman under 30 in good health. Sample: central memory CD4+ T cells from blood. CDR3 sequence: CASSSPGLLSYEQYF. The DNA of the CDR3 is TGTGCCAGCAGCTCTCCGGGACTGCTCTCCTACGAGCAGTACTTC.